This record looks at one TCR beta chain sequence and its context. This specimen belongs to a study of blood T cell repertoires in COVID-19. Turning to the study itself: T cells, B-cell-depleted T cells, or PBMCs provided the cDNA or gDNA that served as material.

The CDR3 has 15 residues. Losses at the gene ends were 4 bases for V and 2 bases for J; bases not matched to a gene: 3. Per germline, CDR1 SGHVS and CDR2 FNYEAQ. Profiled with immunoSEQ multiplex PCR; TCRdb holds only in-frame clones, not every one. The data show 180,000 or so clones, roughly three quarters seen once. The sample taken for sequencing was peripheral blood. The gene calls are TRBV7-6 and TRBJ2-2; TRBD1 matches at 8 bases. The sequence came from a woman of 80 years or more with COVID-19, enrolled during active disease. For the CDR3, the DNA is TGTGCCAGCAGCTCGGGACAGGTCAACACCGGGGAGCTGTTTTTT. As protein: CASSSGQVNTGELFF.